These 3 T cell receptor beta chains originate from one sample sequenced in a study of T cells after yellow fever vaccination. MiXCR was run by TCRdb on the 5' RACE reads, yielding one entry per CDR3 protein. The sample carries about 240,000 distinct CDR3 sequences, 6% to 7.5% recorded once. The material sequenced was CD4+ T cells sorted from PBMCs, taken 15 days after the yellow fever booster vaccination. These receptors originate from a man between 25 and 39 years old who received the YFV17D yellow fever vaccine.

This clonotype was seen once. The junction shows a germline mismatch at one end, possibly a read error. The chain recombines TRBV2 with TRBJ2-1, with 11 bases identical to TRBD2. CDR1 is SNHLY, CDR2 FYNNEI, per germline. The CDR3 totals 18 residues. CDR3 coding DNA: TGTGCCCGCAGTATGACTAGCGGGATGGCCAGCTCCTACAATGAGCAGTTCTTC. This encodes CARSMTSGMASSYNEQFF.

The V gene is TRBV18, the J gene TRBJ1-1; D call uncertain. Trimming cost V 0 bases and J 6 bases, with 11 bases left between them. Germline CDR1 KGHSH, CDR2 LQKENI. The CDR3 consists of 14 residues. The CDR3 DNA reads TGTGCCAGCTCACCACCGAGCTTCAGGTCTGAAGCTTTCTTT. Translating gives CASSPPSFRSEAFF.

This clonotype has at least ten counts. CDR3 nucleotides: TGCGCCAGCAGCTTGCGTTGGGGGCTGAGATCTGGGGCCAACGTCCTGACTTTC. This encodes CASSLRWGLRSGANVLTF. This chain uses TRBV5-1 with TRBJ2-6; a weak D match, TRBD1 (6 bases). Looked up from germline, CDR1 is SGHRS and CDR2 is YFSETQ. The V and J ends lost 1 base and 1 base respectively, with 15 bases between them. This CDR3 has 18 residues.